This is a list of T cell receptor beta chains from one sample in a study of blood T cell repertoires in COVID-19. TCRdb keeps only in-frame clones here, not all; method: immunoSEQ multiplex PCR. Of about 190,000 clones listed, 80% to 85% were seen once; the top ten hold more than 3%. The material sequenced was PBMCs or T cells enriched from blood (not recorded which). The origin of the receptors is a woman younger than 45 who had been exposed to COVID-19. CDR3s include the opening cysteine and the closing phenylalanine or tryptophan. D genes are given only for firm matches. Expanded clones are given a class, and other clones once, few, many or no size at all.

TRBJ2-2 | NA | TRBV7-2 | 15 | NA | CASSLEGTKVGELFF | TGTGCCAGCAGCTTAGAAGGGACAAAGGTCGGGGAGCTGTTTTTT
TRBJ1-1 | NA | TRBV7-9 | 14 | TRBD1 | CASSLTGLNTEAFF | TGTGCCAGCAGCTTGACAGGGCTGAACACTGAAGCTTTCTTT
TRBJ1-1 | NA | TRBV6-5 | 13 | NA | CASSYMGLTEAFF | TGTGCCAGCAGTTACATGGGGCTCACTGAAGCTTTCTTT
TRBJ2-7 | NA | TRBV30 | 14 | NA | CAWSVRGQGGEQYF | TGTGCCTGGAGTGTACGGGGTCAGGGAGGCGAGCAGTACTTC
TRBJ1-4 | NA | TRBV19 | 12 | NA | CASSQTGEKLFF | TGTGCCAGTAGCCAAACGGGGGAAAAACTGTTTTTT
TRBJ2-2 | NA | TRBV9 | 19 | TRBD2 | CASSPTSGGNIRGTGELFF | TGTGCCAGCAGCCCGACTAGCGGGGGGAATATTCGTGGCACCGGGGAGCTGTTTTTT
TRBJ2-3 | NA | TRBV19 | 13 | NA | CASSTLQSGTQYF | TGTGCCAGTAGTACCCTACAGTCAGGTACGCAGTATTTT
TRBJ1-1 | NA | TRBV5-6 | 14 | NA | CASSFFYRNTEAFF | TGTGCCAGCAGCTTTTTCTACAGGAACACTGAAGCTTTCTTT
TRBJ1-2 | once | TRBV27 | 14 | TRBD1 | CASSPRTGSYGYTF | TGTGCCAGCAGCCCCAGGACAGGGTCCTATGGCTACACCTTC
TRBJ1-2 | NA | TRBV2 | 12 | NA | CASKGPEGGYTF | TGTGCCAGCAAGGGACCGGAGGGGGGCTACACCTTC
TRBJ1-1 | NA | TRBV30 | 11 | NA | CAWSVGAEAFF | TGTGCCTGGAGTGTAGGGGCTGAAGCTTTCTTT
TRBJ1-4 | NA | TRBV6-2/TRBV6-3 | 14 | TRBD1 | CASSRTGLGEKLFF | TGTGCCAGCAGTCGGACAGGGTTGGGTGAAAAACTGTTTTTT
TRBJ2-1 | NA | TRBV10-3 | 12 | TRBD1 | CAISPQGYEQFF | TGTGCCATCAGTCCACAGGGGTATGAGCAGTTCTTC
TRBJ1-4 | NA | TRBV7-2 | 15 | NA | CASSQRQATNEKLFF | TGTGCCAGCAGCCAGCGACAGGCAACTAATGAAAAACTGTTTTTT
TRBJ2-1 | NA | TRBV7-3 | 15 | TRBD2 | CASSSTSGSYNEQFF | TGTGCCAGCAGCTCCACTAGCGGGAGCTACAATGAGCAGTTCTTC
TRBJ1-6 | NA | TRBV10-3 | 13 | NA | CATQGPRNSPLHF | TGTGCCACCCAGGGGCCCCGCAATTCACCCCTCCACTTT
TRBJ2-3 | NA | TRBV5-6 | 17 | TRBD2 | CASSLVWLAGSTDTQYF | TGTGCCAGCAGCTTGGTGTGGCTAGCGGGGAGCACAGATACGCAGTATTTT